In its sample, the clone carrying this T cell receptor (beta chain) was seen a few times. The antigen is undetermined. This CDR3 comprises 14 residues. CDR1 MNHEY and CDR2 SMNVEV come from the germline V gene (reference sequence). Deletions cut 5 bases from V and 6 bases from J, with 16 bases between. The entry originates in a study of response to subunit inactivated influenza vaccine. Study findings and constraints: Researchers suggested that each seasonal influenza vaccination recruits few new T cells.

TCRdb itself ran the RT-PCR reads through MiXCR, one entry per CDR3 protein. The profile shows 530,000 or so distinct CDR3 sequences, 12% of them singletons. The clonotype originates from a man in his fifties or sixties who received an inactivated influenza vaccine. The rearrangement links TRBV27 to TRBJ1-1, with a tentative D call TRBD1 (6 bases). The sample here was PBMCs from blood, taken on the day of vaccination. The CDR3 nucleotides are TGTGCCAGCAGTAAACCCGGGGGGCTACCTGAAGCTTTCTTT. Encoded protein: CASSKPGGLPEAFF.